This TCR beta chain was sequenced for a study of blood T cell repertoires in COVID-19 (dated by TCRdb to the early 2020s). Broadly, across the study: Samples covering the acute and convalescent phases of COVID-19 were provided by collaborators in the United States, Italy and Spain. Samples were obtained from the ongoing ImmuneRACE study (first 160 participants) and from 1,254 subjects provided by 6 global collaborators. The repertoires were released in a freely available public database intended as a resource for research on the immune response to SARS-CoV-2. Where HLA class I and class II types were available, the types were taken from metadata supplied by the sample provider, not from assay-based typing. Nearly every sample came with metadata listing a de-identified subject ID, COVID-19 status, age in years and sex. The material from the prospective study consisted of cDNA or gDNA derived from T cells, B-cell-depleted T cells, or PBMCs. Subjects who had been exposed to COVID-19, were actively infected with it, or had recovered from it provided the deeply sampled blood TCRbeta repertoires that made up the dataset.

Reading the germline V gene gives CDR1 MDHEN and CDR2 SYDVKM. There are 14 amino acids in the CDR3, from cysteine to phenylalanine inclusive. Only the CDR3 portion is preserved as DNA: 42 bases, with reading frame beginning at the first base. V is clipped by 7 bases and J by 5 bases, and the sequence between their germline boundaries is 15 bases long. Summary of the overall study and its limitations: The amount of clinical and demographic metadata varied by source and participant and was provided uncurated.

Each collaborating institution followed its own protocols to collect whole blood in K2EDTA tubes. Collaborator samples were shipped for TCRbeta analysis as frozen whole blood, isolated PBMCs, or DNA extracted from either sample type. Details on this clone: What antigen it recognizes has not been identified. Base qualities are not at hand, and no much larger clone is one base apart.

The immunoSEQ Assay, a bias-controlled multiplex PCR, was used to amplify TCRbeta CDR3 regions from genomic DNA. The study's processing was this. Within the assay, amplification of reference gene primers was used to estimate how many nucleated cells each sample contained. To quantify the absolute abundance of each unique TCRbeta CDR3 rearrangement, sequence reads were collapsed and filtered. For each sample, productive Simpson clonality was calculated as the square root of Simpson's diversity index over productive rearrangements. TCRdb's version of the immuneACCESS table is confined to in-frame rearrangements and falls short of the full clone set. An unresolved V gene accounts for under half of the shortfall where checked; the remainder is of unknown origin. From that table come the V and J calls and clone size; the DNA was used to work out D and trimming. The sample table lists about 44,000 clones, 80% to 90% of them with a count of one. 1% to 1.5% of the sample lies in the top ten.

The source is a woman aged 35 to 49 with acute or convalescent COVID-19. This receptor chain uses TRBV28 and TRBJ1-5; TRBD1 could be the D gene, as 6 bases match. The material sequenced was peripheral blood. The sequenced DNA: TGTGCCAGCACCTTTGACAGGTCGGATCAGCCCCAGCATTTT. It translates to CASTFDRSDQPQHF.